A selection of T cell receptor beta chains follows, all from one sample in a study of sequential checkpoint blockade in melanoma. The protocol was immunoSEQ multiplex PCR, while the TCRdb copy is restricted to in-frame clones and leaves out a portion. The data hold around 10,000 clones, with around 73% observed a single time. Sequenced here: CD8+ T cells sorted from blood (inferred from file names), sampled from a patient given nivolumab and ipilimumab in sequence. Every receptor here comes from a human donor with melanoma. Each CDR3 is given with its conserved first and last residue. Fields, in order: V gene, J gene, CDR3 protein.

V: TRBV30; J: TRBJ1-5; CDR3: CAWSDRENQPQHF
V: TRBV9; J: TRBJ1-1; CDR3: CASSAPPRF
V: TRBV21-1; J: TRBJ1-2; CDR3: CASSKGDMPNYGYTF
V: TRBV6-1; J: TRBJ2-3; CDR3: CASSEVSSTDTQYF
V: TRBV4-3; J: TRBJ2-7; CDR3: CASSQESSAYEQYF
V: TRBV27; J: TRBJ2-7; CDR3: CASSFSSSYEQYF
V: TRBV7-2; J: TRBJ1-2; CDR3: CASSSSPPSERNGYTF
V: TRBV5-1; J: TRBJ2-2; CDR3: CASSQKGVSTGELFF
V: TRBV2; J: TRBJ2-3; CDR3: CASMGGTDTQYF
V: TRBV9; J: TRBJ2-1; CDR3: CASSARVGTGVYNEQFF
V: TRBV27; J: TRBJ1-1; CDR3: CASSMTGLSTEAFF
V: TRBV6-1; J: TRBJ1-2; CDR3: CATRAGQKFYGYTF
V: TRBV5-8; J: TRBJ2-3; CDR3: CASSLGLAGGTISTDTQYF
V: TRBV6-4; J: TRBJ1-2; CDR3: CASSDSVDRGWDGYTF
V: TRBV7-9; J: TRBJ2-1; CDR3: CASSSVGVPNEQFF
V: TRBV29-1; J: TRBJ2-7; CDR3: CSVGGPYEQYF
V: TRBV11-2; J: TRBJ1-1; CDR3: CASSLGSGTEAFF
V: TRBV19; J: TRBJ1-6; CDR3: CASTQGLNSPLHF
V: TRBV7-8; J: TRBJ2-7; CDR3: CASSPYRASYEQYF
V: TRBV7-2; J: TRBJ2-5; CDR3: CASSPRTGGQETQYF
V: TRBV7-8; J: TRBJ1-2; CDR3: CASSYGTGGAPNYGYTF
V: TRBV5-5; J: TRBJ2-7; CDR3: CASSLVAVPLSGEQYF
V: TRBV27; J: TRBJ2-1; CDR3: CASSLVRGSSYNEQFF
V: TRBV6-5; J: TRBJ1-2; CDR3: CASSVMGAPNYGYTF
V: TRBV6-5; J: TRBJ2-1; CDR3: CASSSPPGQGPHEQFF
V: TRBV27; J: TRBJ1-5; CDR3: CASSKLTNSNQPQHF
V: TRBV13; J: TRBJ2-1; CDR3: CASSIRGHTTEQFF
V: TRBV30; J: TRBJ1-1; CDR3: CAWQTWGGAFF
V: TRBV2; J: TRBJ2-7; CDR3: CASRGPSGKGEQYF
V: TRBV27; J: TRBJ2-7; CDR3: CASSLSRQHYEQYF
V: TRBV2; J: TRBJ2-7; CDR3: CASSERATGAYEQYF
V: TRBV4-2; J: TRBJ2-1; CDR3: CASSTRSGTSLYNEQFF
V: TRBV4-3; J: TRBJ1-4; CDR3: CASSHSHRQAATNEKLFF
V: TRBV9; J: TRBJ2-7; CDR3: CASSVATGDSYEQYF
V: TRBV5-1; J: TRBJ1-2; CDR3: CASSLASAAEKGYTF
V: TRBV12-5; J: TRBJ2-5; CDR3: CASGLGVETQYF
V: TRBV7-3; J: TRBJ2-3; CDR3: CASSLAGGVDTQYF
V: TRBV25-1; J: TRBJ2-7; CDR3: CASSVGQGYEQYF
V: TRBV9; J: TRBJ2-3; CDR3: CASSARTGGTDTQYF
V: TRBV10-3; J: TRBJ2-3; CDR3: CAISEVQGGTDTQYF
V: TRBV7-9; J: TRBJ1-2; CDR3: CASSSRQTEYGYTF
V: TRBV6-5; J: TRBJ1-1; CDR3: CASSPGQGPEAFF
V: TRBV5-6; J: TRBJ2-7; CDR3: CASSLGSSYEQYF
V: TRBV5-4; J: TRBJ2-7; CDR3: CASSPGTGEQYF
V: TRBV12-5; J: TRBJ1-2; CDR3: CASGLGTGTLF
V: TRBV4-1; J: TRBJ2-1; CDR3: CASSQDPAGVSEQFF
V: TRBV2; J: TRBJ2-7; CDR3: CASSVRQGTYEQYF
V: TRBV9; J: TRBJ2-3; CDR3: CASSVSGTADTQYF
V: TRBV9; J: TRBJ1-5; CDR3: CASSPQGNDNQPQHF
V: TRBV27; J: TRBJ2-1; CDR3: CASSSPGLAGKYNEQFF
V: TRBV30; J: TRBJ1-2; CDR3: CAWSEGTGAVFNYGYTF
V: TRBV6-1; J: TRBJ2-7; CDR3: CASGTSGYEQYF
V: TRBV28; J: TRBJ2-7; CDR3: CASSFVLASYEQYF